What follows are 28 T cell receptor beta chains derived from one specimen sequenced in a study of regulatory T cells in long-lasting Graves disease. For TCR beta, libraries came from iRepertoire HTBI primers and Arm-PCR of CDR3 regions. MiXCR, applied by TCRdb to the multiplex PCR reads, yields one record per CDR3 protein. The profile shows around 450,000 distinct CDR3 sequences, around 15% of them singletons. Time point specified: newly diagnosed GD, antithyroid drugs for less than 3 months. Generation of the TCR library employed RNA extracted from PBMCs. This same sample was also part of a study on T cells in Graves' hyperthyroidism and ophthalmopathy.

The specimen was peripheral blood mononuclear cells (PBMCs), collected at new diagnosis, from a patient treated with antithyroid drugs. All receptors derive from a man aged 40-50 years with Graves disease.

This clonotype was picked up a small number of times. The chain links TRBV18 to TRBJ2-1; D is unclear. CDR1 and CDR2 (germline): KGHSH, LQKENI. The CDR3 is made up of 14 amino acids. The germline V and J ends were trimmed by 2 bases and 7 bases, with 12 bases remaining between them. The CDR3 DNA sequence: TGTGCCAGCTCACCAGAGGTCCAGAGGAATGAGCAGTTCTTC. Its translation is CASSPEVQRNEQFF.

CDR3 protein: CASKSYQETQYF. CDR3 nucleotide sequence: TGTGCCAGTAAGTCTTACCAAGAGACCCAGTACTTC. The V gene is TRBV19, the J gene TRBJ2-5; D call uncertain. Per germline, CDR1 LNHDA and CDR2 SQIVND (reference sequence). V was shortened by 7 bases and J by 0 bases, with 6 bases between the two germline ends. The CDR3 is 12 amino acids.

The V call is TRBV6-2 or TRBV6-3, the J call TRBJ2-1; D perhaps matches TRBD2 (5 bases). Trimming removed 6 bases at V and 6 bases at J, with 12 bases between. The germline V gene encodes CDR1 MNHEY and CDR2 SVGEGT. The length of the CDR3 is 13 residues. The CDR3 region is CASRNPAGNEQFF. In nucleotides, the CDR3 is TGTGCCAGCAGAAACCCCGCGGGCAATGAGCAGTTCTTC.

This clonotype was detected a few times. The rearrangement links TRBV20-1 to TRBJ2-7, with 9 bases identical to TRBD1. In germline, CDR1 is DFQATT, CDR2 SNEGSKA (reference sequence). The CDR3 has 15 amino acids. The junction had 9 bases not matched to a gene; V was cut back by 5 bases and J by 1 base. As DNA, the CDR3 is TGCAGTGCTGCAAAAGGACAGGGGACTTCCTACGAGCAGTACTTC. Residues: CSAAKGQGTSYEQYF.

The chain is built from TRBV14 and TRBJ2-1, with unresolved D. The CDR3 sequence is 14 residues long. Trimming pared 1 base from V and 4 bases from J, leaving 8 bases between. Germline values: CDR1 SGHDN, CDR2 FVKESK. CDR3 in amino acids: CASSQGAFYNEQFF. CDR3 coding DNA: TGTGCCAGCAGCCAAGGTGCTTTTTACAATGAGCAGTTCTTC.

This clonotype has at least ten counts. J is TRBJ1-3 and V is TRBV12-5; D ambiguous. CDR1 LGHNT and CDR2 FRNRAP come from the germline V gene. CDR3 length: 13 residues. With 2 bases removed from V and 0 bases from J, the gap between germline ends came to 2 bases. The CDR3 DNA sequence: TGTGCTAGTGGTTTGTCCTCTGGAAACACCATATATTTT. Amino acids: CASGLSSGNTIYF.

This clonotype was observed at least ten times. V is TRBV12-5 and J is TRBJ2-1; TRBD2 matches at 11 bases. CDR3 size: 20 residues. Germline V gene sequence: CDR1 LGHNT, CDR2 FRNRAP. J was trimmed by 0 bases and V by 3 bases; bases with no gene match: 13. The CDR3 spells CASGFRVLAGGASSYNEQFF. The CDR3 nucleotides are TGTGCTAGTGGTTTCAGGGTCCTAGCGGGAGGTGCCAGCTCCTACAATGAGCAGTTCTTC.

This clonotype was seen repeatedly, ten times or more. The chain links TRBV20-1 to TRBJ2-7; D gene ambiguous. Germline assignment: CDR1 DFQATT and CDR2 SNEGSKA (reference sequence). Trimming left V 4 bases short and J 6 bases short, with 10 bases between. The CDR3 contains 11 residues. The CDR3 bases are TGCAGTGCTACGGGTGATGGCGAGCAGTACTTC. Its protein is CSATGDGEQYF.

This sequence joins TRBV20-1 and TRBJ2-3, with 16 bases fitting TRBD2. Trimming took 6 bases from V and 3 from J; bases not matched to a gene: 6. The CDR3 covers 16 residues. The V gene's germline CDR1 is DFQATT and CDR2 SNEGSKA (reference sequence). The CDR3 loop is CSADGTSGRGTDTQYF. CDR3 nucleotides: TGCAGTGCGGACGGGACTAGCGGGAGGGGTACAGATACGCAGTATTTT.

The J gene is TRBJ1-4, the V gene TRBV12-3 or TRBV12-4; TRBD1 might be the D (5 bases). The CDR3 sequence is 16 residues long. V dropped 2 bases and J dropped 3 bases, with 13 bases sitting between them. The CDR3, as DNA: TGTGCCAGCAGTTTATTGGCGAGGGGACCTAATGAAAAACTGTTTTTT. Its translation: CASSLLARGPNEKLFF.

The CDR3 DNA is TGTGCTAGTGGTTTTCAGTGTATGGAAGCTTTCTTT. This encodes CASGFQCMEAFF. The chain links TRBV12-5 to TRBJ1-1; D unresolved. The CDR3 spans 12 residues. Germline CDR1 and CDR2: LGHNT and FRNRAP. V was pared by 3 bases and J by 8 bases, with 10 bases between.

This CDR3 reads CASSPSGTSDTGELFF. In DNA, the CDR3 is TGTGCCAGCTCACCCTCCGGGACCTCCGACACCGGGGAGCTGTTTTTT. The gene calls are TRBV18 and TRBJ2-2, with D perhaps assigned TRBD1 or TRBD2 (5 bases each). The germline CDR1 and CDR2 sequences are KGHSH and LQKENI. The CDR3 length is 16 residues. V lost 3 bases and J 3 bases, leaving 14 bases between the germline ends.

The table lists this clonotype with many counts. The chain's CDR3 is CASGLSDGRVEQYF. CDR3 coding DNA: TGTGCTAGTGGTTTGTCAGACGGCCGGGTCGAGCAGTACTTC. The chain carries TRBV12-5 and TRBJ2-7; D ambiguous. CDR1 is LGHNT, CDR2 FRNRAP, per germline. The CDR3 consists of 14 residues. V gave up 2 bases and J gave up 6 bases, with 14 bases separating them.

There are many counts of this clonotype. The V gene is TRBV20-1, the J gene TRBJ2-3; D ambiguous. This CDR3 spans 13 amino acids. V was cut by 3 bases and J by 2 bases, with 9 bases left in between. Per the germline V gene, CDR1 is DFQATT and CDR2 is SNEGSKA (reference sequence). The chain's CDR3 is CSARVQITDTQYF. The CDR3 bases are TGCAGTGCTAGGGTACAAATCACAGATACGCAGTATTTT.

This clonotype appeared many times. This chain links TRBV20-1 with TRBJ2-6; D gene unclear. CDR1 DFQATT and CDR2 SNEGSKA come from the germline V gene (reference sequence). This CDR3 region has 14 residues. The CDR3: CRTGRISGANVLTF. The CDR3 region has the DNA TGCAGGACTGGACGCATCTCTGGGGCCAACGTCCTGACTTTC.

The chain carries TRBV28 and TRBJ1-5; 9 nucleotides align to TRBD1. The J segment lost 6 bases and the V segment lost 8 bases, leaving 5 bases of the junction unmatched. The CDR3 is made up of 13 amino acids. Germline V gene data show CDR1 as MDHEN and CDR2 as SYDVKM. The CDR3 here is CASFTGGVQPQHF. Here the CDR3 DNA reads TGTGCCAGCTTTACAGGGGGCGTTCAGCCCCAGCATTTT.

This clonotype was seen more than once but under ten times. The chain employs TRBV9 and TRBJ2-1; 8 positions agree with TRBD1. The assigned J gene may be wrong: the sequence end matches TRBJ2-5 better. Germline loops: CDR1 SGDLS, CDR2 YYNGEE. The CDR3 is 16 residues long. The CDR3 loop reads CASSPSTGVKQETQYF. CDR3 bases: TGTGCCAGCAGCCCGTCGACAGGGGTTAAACAAGAGACCCAGTACTTC.

There are many counts of this clonotype. CDR3 nucleotides: TGTGCCAGCAGCCCCCTTTTAAGCTACGAGCAGTACTTC. It yields the protein CASSPLLSYEQYF. The rearrangement joins TRBV7-9 to TRBJ2-7; D remains ambiguous. Germline-derived CDR1 and CDR2 are SEHNR and FQNEAQ (reference sequence). V was shortened by 5 bases and J by 3 bases, with 11 bases between the two germline ends. CDR3 length: 13 residues.

V gene TRBV7-3 combines with J gene TRBJ2-1; no reliable D call. Germline-derived CDR1 and CDR2 are SGHTA and FQGTGA. This CDR3 has 15 residues. The ends were cut back, 1 base at V and 8 bases at J, with 15 bases in the middle. The CDR3 here is CASSLSPTSLDEQFF. In DNA form, the CDR3 reads TGTGCCAGCAGCTTAAGCCCGACAAGCCTAGATGAGCAGTTCTTC.

This clonotype was counted ten times or more. The chain couples TRBV24-1 to TRBJ2-5, with D unclear. The CDR3 extends over 11 amino acids. CDR1 KGHDR and CDR2 SFDVKD come from the germline V gene. Trimming left V 7 bases short and J 4 bases short, with 6 bases between. This CDR3 reads CATSSGETQYF. In DNA, the CDR3 is TGTGCCACCAGCTCGGGAGAGACCCAGTACTTC.

The rearrangement joins TRBV6-2 or TRBV6-3 to TRBJ2-7; tentative D call: TRBD1 (8 bases). The CDR3 sequence is 16 residues long. Deletions cut 5 bases from V and 7 bases from J, with 24 bases between. CDR1 and CDR2 (germline): MNHEY, SVGEGT. The CDR3 DNA reads TGTGCCAGCAGTCGCCGAGACAGGGGCGCCGGGGGGGAGCAGTACTTC. Its translation is CASSRRDRGAGGEQYF.

In its sample, this clonotype was seen many times. This sequence joins TRBV28 and TRBJ1-2; a weak D match, TRBD1 (5 bases). Trimming removed 2 bases at V and 5 bases at J, with 9 bases between. Germline assignment: CDR1 MDHEN and CDR2 SYDVKM. The CDR3 length is 13 residues. CDR3 in amino acids: CASSLGTDYGYTF. Here the CDR3 DNA reads TGTGCCAGCAGTTTAGGGACCGATTATGGCTACACCTTC.

The chain combines TRBV5-4 with TRBJ2-2, with D possibly being TRBD1 (6 bases). The V end was cut by 4 bases, the J end by 4 bases, with 14 bases between. Germline lookup yields CDR1 SGHNT and CDR2 YYREEE (reference sequence). The CDR3 covers 15 residues. Here the CDR3 reads CASSPIPTGTGELFF. The CDR3 DNA reads as TGTGCCAGCAGCCCGATCCCGACAGGCACCGGGGAGCTGTTTTTT.

This clonotype was detected only a few times. The V and J genes are TRBV3-1 and TRBJ2-7, with 7 positions matching TRBD1. Trimming at V came to 4 bases and at J to 3 bases, leaving 9 bases not matched to a gene. The CDR3 is 15 residues long. Per germline, CDR1 LGHDT and CDR2 YNNKEL (reference sequence). The CDR3 nucleotides read TGTGCCAGCAGCCGCATTCCGGGACAGTACTACGAGCAGTACTTC. It is translated as CASSRIPGQYYEQYF.

This clonotype was detected many times. The rearrangement links TRBV2 to TRBJ1-5; D perhaps matches TRBD1 (5 bases). The germline V gene has CDR1 SNHLY and CDR2 FYNNEI. The CDR3 runs 14 residues. Trimming left V 5 bases short and J 7 bases short, with 15 bases between. DNA of the CDR3: TGTGCCAGCAGTTTCGAAGGAGGGGACCAGCCCCAGCATTTT. Its translation is CASSFEGGDQPQHF.

This clonotype was seen repeatedly, ten times or more. V and J are TRBV5-1 and TRBJ2-1; the match to TRBD1 covers 8 bases. Germline V gene data show CDR1 as SGHRS and CDR2 as YFSETQ. The J segment lost 3 bases and the V segment lost 0 bases, leaving 5 bases of the junction unmatched. CDR3 length: 16 amino acids. CDR3 sequence: CASSLAGQGGYNEQFF. The CDR3 DNA follows: TGCGCCAGCAGCTTGGCCGGACAGGGTGGCTACAATGAGCAGTTCTTC.

In this sample, this clonotype turned up many times. The chain combines TRBV6-1 with TRBJ2-7; D may be TRBD1 (6 bases). Germline V CDR1 and CDR2: MNHNS, SASEGT. The CDR3 is 13 residues long. Trimming took off 6 bases at V and 3 bases at J, with 12 bases between the two ends. CDR3 amino acids: CASSRAGVYEQYF. CDR3 nucleotides: TGTGCCAGCAGCAGGGCAGGGGTCTACGAGCAGTACTTC.

This clonotype appeared many times. The chain uses TRBV28 and TRBJ2-2; the D call may be TRBD1 or TRBD2 (5 bases each). CDR1 MDHEN and CDR2 SYDVKM come from the germline V gene. V lost 8 bases to trimming and J lost 3 bases, with 16 bases between them. The CDR3 is 15 residues long. This CDR3 reads CASPPSGRDTGELFF. CDR3 DNA: TGTGCCAGCCCCCCCTCGGGGCGGGACACCGGGGAGCTGTTTTTT.